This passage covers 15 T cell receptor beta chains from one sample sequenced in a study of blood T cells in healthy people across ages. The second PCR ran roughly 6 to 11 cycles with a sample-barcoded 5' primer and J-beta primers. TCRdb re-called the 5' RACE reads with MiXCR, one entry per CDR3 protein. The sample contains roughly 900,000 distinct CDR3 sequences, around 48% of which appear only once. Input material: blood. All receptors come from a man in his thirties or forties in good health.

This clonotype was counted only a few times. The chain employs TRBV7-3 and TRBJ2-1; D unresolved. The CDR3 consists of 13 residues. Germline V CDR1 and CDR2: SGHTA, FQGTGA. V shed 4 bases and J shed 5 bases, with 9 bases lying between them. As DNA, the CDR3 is TGTGCCAGCAGCTCCCCAGTGGACAATGAGCAGTTCTTC. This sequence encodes CASSSPVDNEQFF.

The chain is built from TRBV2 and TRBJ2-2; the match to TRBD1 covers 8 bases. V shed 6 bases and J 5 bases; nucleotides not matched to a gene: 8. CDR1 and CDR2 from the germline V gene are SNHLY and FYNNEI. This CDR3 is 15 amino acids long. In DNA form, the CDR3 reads TGTGCCAGCAGGAGAGACAGGGGTTTAACCGGGGAGCTGTTTTTT. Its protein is CASRRDRGLTGELFF.

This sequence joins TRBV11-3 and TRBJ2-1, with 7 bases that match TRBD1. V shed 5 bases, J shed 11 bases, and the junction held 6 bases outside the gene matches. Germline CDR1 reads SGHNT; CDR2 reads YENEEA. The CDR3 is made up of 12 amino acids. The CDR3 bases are TGTGCCAGCAGCCGACGACAGGGTCAGCAGTTCTTC. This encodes CASSRRQGQQFF.

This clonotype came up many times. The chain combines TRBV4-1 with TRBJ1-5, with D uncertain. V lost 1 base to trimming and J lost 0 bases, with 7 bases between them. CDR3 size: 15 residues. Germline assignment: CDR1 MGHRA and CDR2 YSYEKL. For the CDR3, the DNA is TGCGCCAGCAGCCAAGCCATCAATAGCAATCAGCCCCAGCATTTT. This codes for CASSQAINSNQPQHF.

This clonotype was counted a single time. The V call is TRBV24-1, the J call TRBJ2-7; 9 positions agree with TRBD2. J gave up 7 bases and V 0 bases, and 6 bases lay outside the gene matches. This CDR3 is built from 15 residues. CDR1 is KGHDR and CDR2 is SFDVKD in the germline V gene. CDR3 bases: TGTGCCACCAGTGATTTGCGGCGGGGGGGCGATGAGCAGTACTTC. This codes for CATSDLRRGGDEQYF.

The CDR3 sequence is CASGGVETQYF. The CDR3 DNA reads as TGTGCCAGCGGGGGCGTTGAGACCCAGTACTTC. The chain carries TRBV12-3 or TRBV12-4 and TRBJ2-5, with D perhaps matching TRBD1 (6 bases). Trimming removed 8 bases at V and 5 bases at J, with 9 bases between. This CDR3 has 11 amino acids.

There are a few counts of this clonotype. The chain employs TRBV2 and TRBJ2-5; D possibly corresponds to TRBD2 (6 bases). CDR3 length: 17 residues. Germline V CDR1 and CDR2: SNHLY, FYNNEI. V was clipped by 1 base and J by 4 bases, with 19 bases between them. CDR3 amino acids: CASSEGVTEGRGETQYF. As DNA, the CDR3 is TGTGCCAGCAGTGAAGGGGTCACGGAGGGGCGAGGAGAGACCCAGTACTTC.

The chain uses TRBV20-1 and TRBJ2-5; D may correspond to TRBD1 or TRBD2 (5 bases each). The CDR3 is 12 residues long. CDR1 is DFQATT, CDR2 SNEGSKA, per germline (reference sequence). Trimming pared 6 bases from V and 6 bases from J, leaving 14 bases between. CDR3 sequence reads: CSAERGEKTQYF. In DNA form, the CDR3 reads TGCAGTGCCGAGAGGGGAGAGAAGACCCAGTACTTC.

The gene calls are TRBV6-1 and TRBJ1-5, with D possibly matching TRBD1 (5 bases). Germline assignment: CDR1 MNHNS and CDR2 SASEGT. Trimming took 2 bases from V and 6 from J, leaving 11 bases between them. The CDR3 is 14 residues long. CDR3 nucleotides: TGTGCCAGCAGTGAAAGGGACTTCGGTCAGCCCCAGCATTTT. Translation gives CASSERDFGQPQHF.

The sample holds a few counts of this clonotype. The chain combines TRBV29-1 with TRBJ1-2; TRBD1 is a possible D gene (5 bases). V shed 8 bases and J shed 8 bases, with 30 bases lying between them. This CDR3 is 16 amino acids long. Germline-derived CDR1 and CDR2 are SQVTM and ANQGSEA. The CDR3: CSLRSVGGSGLEGYTF. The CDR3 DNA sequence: TGCAGCCTTCGCTCCGTCGGGGGATCCGGATTAGAGGGCTACACCTTC.

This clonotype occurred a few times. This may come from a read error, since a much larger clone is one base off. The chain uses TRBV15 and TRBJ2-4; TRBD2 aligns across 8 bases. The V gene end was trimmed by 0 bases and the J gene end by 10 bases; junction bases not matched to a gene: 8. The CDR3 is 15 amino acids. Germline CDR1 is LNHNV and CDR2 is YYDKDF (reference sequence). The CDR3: CATSRDRGGSIIQYF. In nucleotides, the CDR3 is TGTGCCACCAGCAGAGATCGGGGGGGTTCGATTATTCAGTACTTC.

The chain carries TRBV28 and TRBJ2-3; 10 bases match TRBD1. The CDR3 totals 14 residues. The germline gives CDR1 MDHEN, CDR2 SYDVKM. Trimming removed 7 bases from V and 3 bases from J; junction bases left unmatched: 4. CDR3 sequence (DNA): TGTGCCAGCACAGGGGACAGGGGAACAGATACGCAGTATTTT. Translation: CASTGDRGTDTQYF.

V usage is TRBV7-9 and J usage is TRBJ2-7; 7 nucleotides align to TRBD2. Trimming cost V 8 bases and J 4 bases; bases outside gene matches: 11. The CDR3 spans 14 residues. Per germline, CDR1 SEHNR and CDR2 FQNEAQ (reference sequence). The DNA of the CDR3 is TGTGCCAGCGACAGCCGGGGGGATTATTACGAGCAGTACTTC. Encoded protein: CASDSRGDYYEQYF.

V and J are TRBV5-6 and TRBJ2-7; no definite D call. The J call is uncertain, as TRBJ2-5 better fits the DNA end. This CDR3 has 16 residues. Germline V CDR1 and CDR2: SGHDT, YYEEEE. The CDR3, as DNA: TGTGCCAGCAGCTTGAGGCAGCTGAAAGCAAAAGAGACCCAGTACTTC. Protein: CASSLRQLKAKETQYF.

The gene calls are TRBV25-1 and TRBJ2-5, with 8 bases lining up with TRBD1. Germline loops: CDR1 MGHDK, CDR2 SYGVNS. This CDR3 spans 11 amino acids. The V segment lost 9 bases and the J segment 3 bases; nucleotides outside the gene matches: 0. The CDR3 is CARTGEETQYF. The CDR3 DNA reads TGTGCCAGGACAGGGGAAGAGACCCAGTACTTC.